This T cell receptor (beta chain) was captured by sequencing in a study of T cell responses to AZD1222 COVID-19 vaccine. Overall study findings and caveats: Just five or six AZD1222 recipients were seropositive at baseline.

CDR3 length: 15 residues. V lost 2 bases and J lost 2, with 10 bases in between. Per germline, CDR1 MNHEY and CDR2 SVGEGT. Concerning this clone itself: Antigen specificity is unknown.

Sequencing used immunoSEQ multiplex PCR; TCRdb keeps in-frame clones, though not all of them. The data hold roughly 150,000 clones, with over 90% observed a single time. The sequence was collected from an adult in good health. The rearrangement uses TRBV6-2 or TRBV6-3 and TRBJ2-1; D is perhaps TRBD2 (5 bases). The material was peripheral blood, obtained on day 0 of AZD1222 vaccination. Here the CDR3 reads CASSYPLVTYNEQFF. In DNA, the CDR3 is TGTGCCAGCAGTTACCCACTAGTCACCTACAATGAGCAGTTCTTC.